One sample yielded the 21 T cell receptor beta chains listed below, sequenced in a study of low-dose radiotherapy and immunotherapy resistance in tumors. Time point meaning: before trial treatment. With TRAV- and TRBV-specific primers, first-strand cDNA was made, covering the alpha and beta chains. It was with a constant-region primer and a V-primer adapter that TCRs were amplified over approximately 20 PCR cycles. Using its own MiXCR run on the reads, TCRdb lists one record per CDR3 protein. The sample holds roughly 76,000 distinct CDR3 sequences, about 20% seen once. The starting material was PBMCs, obtained before treatment. The receptors come from a male donor with prostate cancer.

In this sample, this clonotype turned up many times. The rearrangement uses TRBV4-3 and TRBJ1-1; D is possibly TRBD1 (6 bases). V lost 0 bases and J 4 bases, leaving 15 bases between the germline ends. From germline, CDR1 is LGHNA and CDR2 YSLEER. There are 16 residues in the CDR3. CDR3 bases: TGCGCCAGCAGCCAAGATTTGGTACAGGGTGGCACTGAAGCTTTCTTT. Amino acid sequence: CASSQDLVQGGTEAFF.

There are many counts of this clonotype. This CDR3 is CAGRNREGNNSPLHF. CDR3 nucleotide sequence: TGTGCCGGAAGGAACAGGGAGGGGAACAATTCACCCCTCCACTTT. V gene TRBV6-1 combines with J gene TRBJ1-6, with D perhaps TRBD1 (6 bases). The germline CDR1 and CDR2 sequences are MNHNS and SASEGT. V shed 11 bases and J shed 7 bases, with 21 bases lying between them. The CDR3 has 15 amino acids.

The sample holds many counts of this clonotype. The chain is built from TRBV6-2 or TRBV6-3 and TRBJ2-7; D gene uncertain. V was trimmed by 6 bases and J by 2 bases, leaving 8 bases between them. The CDR3 consists of 12 residues. Germline V CDR1 and CDR2: MNHEY, SVGEGT. In DNA, the CDR3 is TGTGCCAGCAGAAGAGAGGCCTACGAGCAGTACTTC. Amino acids: CASRREAYEQYF.

This clonotype was seen at least ten times. This chain uses TRBV5-1 with TRBJ2-7; D uncertain. V was pared by 2 bases and J by 7 bases, with 19 bases between. CDR3 length: 15 residues. Germline CDR1 reads SGHRS; CDR2 reads YFSETQ. The CDR3 DNA follows: TGCGCCAGCAGCTTAACCCTCTCCCCCCCTCGGGAGCAGTACTTC. It yields the protein CASSLTLSPPREQYF. Complete variable domain (other parts from reference TRBV5-1 and TRBJ2-7): KAGVTQTPRYLIKTRGQQVTLSCSPISGHRSVSWYQQTPGQGLQFLFEYFSETQRNKGNFPGRFSGRQFSNSRSEMNVSTLELGDSALYLCASSLTLSPPREQYFGPGTRLTVT.

There are many counts of this clonotype. CDR3 coding DNA: TGTGCCAGCTCACCACCGCCGGGTACTGAAGCTTTCTTT. Its translation is CASSPPPGTEAFF. The chain joins TRBV18 to TRBJ1-1; D gene unclear. Germline CDR1 and CDR2: KGHSH and LQKENI. This CDR3 comprises 13 residues. V was trimmed by 0 bases and J by 5 bases, leaving 7 bases between them.

This clonotype was seen at least ten times. The chain couples TRBV19 to TRBJ1-5, with D maybe TRBD1 (6 bases). Germline V gene lookup returns CDR1 LNHDA and CDR2 SQIVND (reference sequence). Trimming removed 7 bases at V and 5 bases at J, with 24 bases between. There are 17 residues in the CDR3. CDR3 residues: CASKVRKAGVVDQPQHF. As DNA, the CDR3 is TGTGCCAGTAAGGTCCGGAAGGCAGGGGTAGTTGATCAGCCCCAGCATTTT.

At least ten counts were recorded for this clonotype. The V gene is TRBV27, the J gene TRBJ1-6; 12 nucleotides line up with TRBD1. V shed 5 bases and J 7 bases; nucleotides not matched to a gene: 9. The CDR3 is 17 residues long. The germline V gene encodes CDR1 MNHEY and CDR2 SMNVEV (reference sequence). The chain's CDR3 is CASSRPRDRGQNSPLHF. As DNA, the CDR3 is TGTGCCAGCAGTCGCCCCCGGGACAGGGGGCAAAATTCACCCCTCCACTTT.

This rearrangement joins TRBV3-1 to TRBJ2-7, with D uncertain. Looked up from germline, CDR1 is LGHDT and CDR2 is YNNKEL (reference sequence). Trimming took off 0 bases at V and 7 bases at J, with 13 bases between the two ends. The CDR3 spans 14 residues. The CDR3 reads CASSQDRSVCEQYF. In DNA form, the CDR3 reads TGTGCCAGCAGCCAAGATCGGTCCGTTTGTGAGCAGTACTTC.

This clonotype was observed a handful of times. This sequence joins TRBV2 and TRBJ1-1, with D perhaps matching TRBD1 (6 bases). The CDR3 extends over 13 amino acids. Between the trimmed V and J ends, which lost 9 bases and 4 bases, there was a span of 15 bases. Germline CDR1 reads SNHLY; CDR2 reads FYNNEI. This CDR3 reads CASSQGEGTEAFF. The CDR3 DNA is TGTGCCAGTTCACAGGGTGAGGGCACTGAAGCTTTCTTT.

Many counts were recorded for this clonotype. The CDR3 sequence is CASSLVQGASGNTIYF. The CDR3 nucleotides are TGTGCCAGCAGCTTAGTGCAGGGGGCGTCTGGAAACACCATATATTTT. The chain couples TRBV7-6 to TRBJ1-3; TRBD1 agrees at 8 bases. V trimming: 1 base; J trimming: 1 base; junction bases outside the gene matches: 3. Germline lookup yields CDR1 SGHVS and CDR2 FNYEAQ. This CDR3 comprises 16 residues.

The rearrangement uses TRBV2 and TRBJ2-4; D is unresolved. The CDR3 consists of 12 residues. The ends were cut back, 4 bases at V and 4 bases at J, with 5 bases in the middle. Germline V gene sequence: CDR1 SNHLY, CDR2 FYNNEI. CDR3 amino acids: CASSGYKNIQYF. The CDR3 DNA follows: TGTGCCAGCAGTGGGTATAAAAACATTCAGTACTTC.

This clonotype was counted ten times or more. CDR3 in DNA: TGCAGTGCTAGTAGCGGGGGGGCGTCAGATACGCAGTATTTT. This sequence encodes CSASSGGASDTQYF. The gene calls are TRBV20-1 and TRBJ2-3; 11 bases map to TRBD2. The J segment lost 4 bases and the V segment lost 3 bases, leaving 3 bases of the junction unmatched. The length of the CDR3 is 14 residues. The germline V gene has CDR1 DFQATT and CDR2 SNEGSKA (reference sequence).

This clonotype appeared many times. The chain carries TRBV9 and TRBJ2-2; D gene ambiguous. Trimming shortened V by 0 bases and J by 0 bases, and 3 bases separated the two germline ends. This CDR3 has 14 amino acids. CDR1 and CDR2 from the germline V gene are SGDLS and YYNGEE. CDR3 region: CASSVGTNTGELFF. In DNA form, the CDR3 reads TGTGCCAGCAGCGTAGGCACGAACACCGGGGAGCTGTTTTTT.

This clonotype appeared many times. V usage is TRBV30 and J usage is TRBJ2-7; 7 nucleotides match TRBD2. The CDR3 consists of 14 residues. The germline CDR1 and CDR2 sequences are GTSNPN and SVGIG (reference sequence). Unmatched junction bases numbered 11, after V lost 1 base and J lost 8 bases. The CDR3 nucleotides read TGTGCCTGGAGTGGGGGAGGGGATTTGTTTCAGCAGTACTTC. It is translated as CAWSGGGDLFQQYF.

On this clonotype: A far larger clone lies a single base away; this is likely a read error. The chain recombines TRBV20-1 with TRBJ2-7, with a weak D call TRBD2 (6 bases). V lost 4 bases to trimming and J lost 7 bases, with 23 bases between them. The CDR3 has 15 residues. Germline lookup yields CDR1 DFQATT and CDR2 SNEGSKA (reference sequence). Written as DNA, the CDR3 is TGCAGTGCTACTGGGGTATCGGGGGTCTACAATGAGCAGTACTTC. This sequence encodes CSATGVSGVYNEQYF.

Many counts were recorded for this clonotype. The rearrangement joins TRBV6-5 to TRBJ1-5; weak D call: TRBD1 (5 bases). The germline V and J ends were trimmed by 0 bases and 7 bases, with 16 bases remaining between them. This CDR3 spans 16 amino acids. Germline lookup yields CDR1 MNHEY and CDR2 SVGAGI. The DNA of the CDR3 is TGTGCCAGCAGTTACTCCTGGACGGCCAAGGGGCAGCCCCAGCATTTT. This codes for CASSYSWTAKGQPQHF.

There are many counts of this clonotype. The chain combines TRBV4-1 with TRBJ2-3; D possibly uses TRBD1 or TRBD2 (6 bases each). The CDR3 has 16 residues. Germline V gene sequence: CDR1 MGHRA, CDR2 YSYEKL. The V gene lost 2 bases and the J gene lost 6 bases, with 18 bases spanning the gap. The CDR3, as DNA: TGCGCCAGCAGCCAATCCTCTTTGGGGGGCTGGGATACGCAGTATTTT. Translated: CASSQSSLGGWDTQYF.

Worth noting for this clonotype: A far bigger clonotype differs at one base, so this is likely a read error. The chain employs TRBV7-6 and TRBJ2-1; D is uncertain. CDR3 length: 14 amino acids. The V end lost 5 bases, the J end lost 10 bases, and 18 bases lay between the germline ends. From germline, CDR1 is SGHVS and CDR2 FNYEAQ. The CDR3 DNA is TGTGCCAGCAGCCTCTCGCCAGGTTCCAAGGAGCAGTTCTTC. Protein: CASSLSPGSKEQFF.

This clonotype occurred many times. V usage is TRBV7-9 and J usage is TRBJ2-1; no clear D. Trimming pared 2 bases from V and 0 bases from J, leaving 5 bases between. This CDR3 is built from 14 residues. Germline V CDR1 and CDR2: SEHNR, FQNEAQ (reference sequence). The CDR3 nucleotides are TGTGCCAGCAGCTTACCCCTCTCCTACAATGAGCAGTTCTTC. Its protein is CASSLPLSYNEQFF.

This clonotype was seen ten or more times. The chain uses TRBV5-1 and TRBJ2-7; 10 bases align to TRBD1. The CDR3 contains 15 residues. The V gene end was trimmed by 0 bases and the J gene end by 2 bases; junction bases not matched to a gene: 2. Germline V gene lookup returns CDR1 SGHRS and CDR2 YFSETQ. The CDR3 nucleotides read TGCGCCAGCAGCTTGGTTGGGACAGGGGCCTACGAGCAGTACTTC. Its translation is CASSLVGTGAYEQYF.

This clonotype was detected ten times or more. The V and J genes are TRBV11-2 and TRBJ2-2; no clear D gene. Trimming removed 0 bases at V and 0 bases at J, with 2 bases between. Germline lookup yields CDR1 SGHAT and CDR2 FQNNGV. There are 14 residues in the CDR3. For the CDR3, the DNA is TGTGCCAGCAGCTTAGACACGAACACCGGGGAGCTGTTTTTT. As protein: CASSLDTNTGELFF.